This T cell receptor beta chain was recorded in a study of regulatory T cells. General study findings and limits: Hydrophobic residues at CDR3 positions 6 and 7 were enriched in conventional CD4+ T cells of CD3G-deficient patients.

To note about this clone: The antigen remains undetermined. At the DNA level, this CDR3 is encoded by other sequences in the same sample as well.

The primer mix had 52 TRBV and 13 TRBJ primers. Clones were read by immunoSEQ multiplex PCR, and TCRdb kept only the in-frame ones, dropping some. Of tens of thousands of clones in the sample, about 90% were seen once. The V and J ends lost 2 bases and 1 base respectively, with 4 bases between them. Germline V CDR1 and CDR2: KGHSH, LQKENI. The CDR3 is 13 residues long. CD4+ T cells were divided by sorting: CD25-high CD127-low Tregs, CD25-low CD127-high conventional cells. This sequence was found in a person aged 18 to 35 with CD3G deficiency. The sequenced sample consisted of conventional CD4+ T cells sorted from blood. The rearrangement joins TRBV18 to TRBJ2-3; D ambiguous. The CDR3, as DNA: TGTGCCAGCTCACCAGGCGGCACAGATACGCAGTATTTT. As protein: CASSPGGTDTQYF.